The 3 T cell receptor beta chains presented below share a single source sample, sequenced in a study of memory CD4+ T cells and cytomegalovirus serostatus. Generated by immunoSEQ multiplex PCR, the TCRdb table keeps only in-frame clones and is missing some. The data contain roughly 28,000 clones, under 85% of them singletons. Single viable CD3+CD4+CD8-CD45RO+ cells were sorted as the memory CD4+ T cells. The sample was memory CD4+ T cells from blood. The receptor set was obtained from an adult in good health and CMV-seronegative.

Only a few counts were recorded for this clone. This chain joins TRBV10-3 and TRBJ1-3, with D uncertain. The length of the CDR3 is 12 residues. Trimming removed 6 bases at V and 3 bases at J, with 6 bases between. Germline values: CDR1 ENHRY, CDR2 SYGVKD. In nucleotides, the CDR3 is TGTGCCATCAGAGGGTTTGGAAACACCATATATTTT. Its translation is CAIRGFGNTIYF.

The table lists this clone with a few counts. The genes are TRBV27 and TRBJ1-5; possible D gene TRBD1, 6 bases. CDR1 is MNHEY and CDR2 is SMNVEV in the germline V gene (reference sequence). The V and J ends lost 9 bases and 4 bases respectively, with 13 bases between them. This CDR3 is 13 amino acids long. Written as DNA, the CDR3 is TGTGCCAGTCAAACAGGGAGAAATCAGCCCCAGCATTTT. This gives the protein CASQTGRNQPQHF.

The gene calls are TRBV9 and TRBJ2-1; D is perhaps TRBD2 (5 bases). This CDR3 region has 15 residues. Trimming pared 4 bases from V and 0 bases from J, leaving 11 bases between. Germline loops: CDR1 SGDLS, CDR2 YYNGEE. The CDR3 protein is CASSPWTRSYNEQFF. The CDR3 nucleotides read TGTGCCAGCAGCCCGTGGACTCGCTCCTACAATGAGCAGTTCTTC.